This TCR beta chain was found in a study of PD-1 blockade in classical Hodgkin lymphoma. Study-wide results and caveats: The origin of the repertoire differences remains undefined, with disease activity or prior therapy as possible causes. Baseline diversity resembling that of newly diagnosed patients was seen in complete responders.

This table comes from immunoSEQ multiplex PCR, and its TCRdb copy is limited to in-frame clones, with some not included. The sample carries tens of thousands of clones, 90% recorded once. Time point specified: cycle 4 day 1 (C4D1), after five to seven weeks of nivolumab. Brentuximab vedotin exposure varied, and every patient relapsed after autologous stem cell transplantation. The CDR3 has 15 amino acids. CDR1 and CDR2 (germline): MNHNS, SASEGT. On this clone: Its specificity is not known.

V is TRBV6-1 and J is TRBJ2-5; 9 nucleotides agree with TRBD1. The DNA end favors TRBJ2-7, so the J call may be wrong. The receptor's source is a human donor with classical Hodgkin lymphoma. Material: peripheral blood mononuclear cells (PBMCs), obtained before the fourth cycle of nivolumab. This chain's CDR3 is CASSEGTGRSYEQYF. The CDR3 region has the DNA TGTGCCAGCAGTGAGGGGACAGGGCGCTCCTACGAGCAGTACTTC.